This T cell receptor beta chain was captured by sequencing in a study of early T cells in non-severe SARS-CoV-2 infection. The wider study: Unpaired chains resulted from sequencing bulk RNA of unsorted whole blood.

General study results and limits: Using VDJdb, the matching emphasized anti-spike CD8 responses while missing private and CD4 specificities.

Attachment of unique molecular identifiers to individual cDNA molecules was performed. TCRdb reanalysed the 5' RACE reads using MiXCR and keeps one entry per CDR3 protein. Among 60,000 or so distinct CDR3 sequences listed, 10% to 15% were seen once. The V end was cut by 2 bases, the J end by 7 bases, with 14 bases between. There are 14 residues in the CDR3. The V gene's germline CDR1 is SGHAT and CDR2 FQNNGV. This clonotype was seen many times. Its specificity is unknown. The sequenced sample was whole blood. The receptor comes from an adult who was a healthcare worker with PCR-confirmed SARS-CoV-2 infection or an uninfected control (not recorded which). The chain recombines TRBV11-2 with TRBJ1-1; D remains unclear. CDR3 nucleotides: TGTGCCAGCAGCTTATCAGGAGGAACTAATGAAGCTTTCTTT. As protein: CASSLSGGTNEAFF.